This TCR beta chain was captured by sequencing in a study of blood T cell repertoires in COVID-19. Study as a whole: Spain, Italy and the United States supplied samples that represented acute and convalescent COVID-19. Sample material is recorded as cDNA or gDNA derived from T cells, B-cell-depleted T cells, or PBMCs.

The authors' processing: Nucleated cell counts were estimated from reference gene primer amplification. The method was immunoSEQ multiplex PCR; TCRdb's version includes in-frame clones alone and lacks a portion of them. V and J calls and clone size come straight from that table; D and trimming were deduced from the DNA. The table has about 240,000 clones, about three quarters seen once. This clone was found once. V dropped 6 bases and J dropped 3; count of bases not matched to a gene: 14. The V gene's germline CDR1 is SNHLY and CDR2 FYNNEI. This CDR3 region has 16 residues. The gene calls are TRBV2 and TRBJ2-7, with 7 bases lining up with TRBD2. Sequencing was done on a sample of peripheral blood. This TCR came from a woman aged 80 or over with acute or convalescent COVID-19. CDR3 region: CASRGVLGRENYEQYF. CDR3 DNA: TGTGCCAGCAGGGGGGTTTTAGGGAGGGAGAACTACGAGCAGTACTTC.